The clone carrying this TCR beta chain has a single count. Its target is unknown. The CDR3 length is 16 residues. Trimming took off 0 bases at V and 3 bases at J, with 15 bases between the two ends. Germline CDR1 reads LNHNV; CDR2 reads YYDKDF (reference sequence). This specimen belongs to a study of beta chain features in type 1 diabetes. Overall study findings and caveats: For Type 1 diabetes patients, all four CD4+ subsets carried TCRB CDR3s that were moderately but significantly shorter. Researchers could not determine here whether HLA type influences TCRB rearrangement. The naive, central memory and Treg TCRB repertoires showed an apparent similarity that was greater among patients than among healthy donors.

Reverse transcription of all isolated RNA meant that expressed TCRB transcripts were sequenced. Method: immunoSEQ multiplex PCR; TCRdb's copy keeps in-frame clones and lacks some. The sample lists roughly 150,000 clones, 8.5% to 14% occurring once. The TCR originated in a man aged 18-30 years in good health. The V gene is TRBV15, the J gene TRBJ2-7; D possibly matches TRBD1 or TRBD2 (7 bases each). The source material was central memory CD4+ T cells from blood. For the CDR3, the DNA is TGTGCCACCAGCAGAGATGGGGGGGACAGACACTACGAGCAGTACTTC. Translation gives CATSRDGGDRHYEQYF.